The rows below give T cell receptor beta chains drawn from one sample of a study of OX40 agonist ivuxolimab in advanced cancers. Data came from immunoSEQ multiplex PCR; TCRdb stores just in-frame clones and leaves some out. The data contain 24,000 or so clones, around 77% of them singletons. This sample comprised CD4+ or CD8+ T cells sorted from blood, obtained in a trial of the OX40 agonist ivuxolimab. All receptors derive from an adult with an advanced solid tumor such as melanoma, head and neck, liver or kidney cancer. CDR3s include the opening cysteine and the closing phenylalanine or tryptophan. D genes are given only for firm matches. Expanded clones are given a class, and other clones once, few, many or no size at all.

.,TRBJ1-1,13,TRBV27,.,CASSPRDFLRAFF,TGTGCCAGCAGTCCCCGCGATTTCCTAAGAGCTTTCTTT
.,TRBJ1-5,15,TRBV4-2,.,CASSPQGYSNQPQHF,TGTGCCAGCAGCCCGCAGGGGTATAGCAATCAGCCCCAGCATTTT
.,TRBJ2-5,13,TRBV5-6,.,CASSPGGQETQYF,TGTGCCAGCAGCCCTGGCGGACAAGAGACCCAGTACTTC
.,TRBJ2-7,16,TRBV5-1,TRBD2,CASSFGERGLNYEQYF,TGCGCCAGCAGCTTCGGAGAGCGGGGGTTAAACTACGAGCAGTACTTC
once,TRBJ1-4,13,TRBV6-1,.,CASRRQETEKLFF,TGTGCCAGCAGGCGACAAGAGACTGAAAAACTGTTTTTT
.,TRBJ2-1,11,TRBV20-1,.,CSGQVNNEQFF,TGCAGTGGCCAGGTAAACAATGAGCAGTTCTTC
few,TRBJ1-5,16,TRBV25-1,TRBD1,CASSGGPGQLNQPQHF,TGTGCCAGCAGCGGGGGTCCGGGACAGTTAAATCAGCCCCAGCATTTT
.,TRBJ2-6,15,TRBV10-3,.,CASSRRSSGANVLTF,TGTGCCAGCAGTCGGAGAAGCTCTGGGGCCAACGTCCTGACTTTC
.,TRBJ1-1,13,TRBV6-6,.,CASSSDTNTEAFF,TGTGCCAGCAGCAGCGACACGAACACTGAAGCTTTCTTT
.,TRBJ1-6,14,TRBV6-5,TRBD1,CASRRDRGDSPLHF,TGTGCCAGCAGACGGGACAGGGGAGATTCGCCCCTCCACTTT
.,TRBJ1-1,14,TRBV30,.,CAWTPGWGGTEAFF,TGTGCCTGGACCCCAGGCTGGGGAGGGACTGAAGCTTTCTTT
.,TRBJ2-1,13,TRBV27,.,CASSLSPYNEQFF,TGTGCCAGCAGTTTATCTCCCTACAATGAGCAGTTCTTC
.,TRBJ2-3,14,TRBV11-1,.,CASSHPDNTDTQYF,TGTGCCAGCAGCCATCCCGATAACACAGATACGCAGTATTTT
.,TRBJ1-1,16,TRBV19,.,CASSIPEGRVDTEAFF,TGTGCCAGTAGTATACCGGAGGGTAGGGTGGACACTGAAGCTTTCTTT
.,TRBJ1-4,14,TRBV25-1,.,CASSFVSGLEKLFF,TGTGCCAGCAGCTTTGTTTCGGGGCTTGAAAAACTGTTTTTT
.,TRBJ1-1,11,TRBV9,.,CASSPGTEAFF,TGTGCCAGCAGCCCGGGCACTGAAGCTTTCTTT
.,TRBJ1-1,16,TRBV10-3,.,CAIKTALGFGNTEAFF,TGTGCCATCAAGACCGCACTTGGGTTCGGGAACACTGAAGCTTTCTTT
.,TRBJ2-2,15,TRBV7-9,.,CASTAYSGNTGELFF,TGTGCCAGCACCGCTTATTCGGGAAACACCGGGGAGCTGTTTTTT
.,TRBJ2-7,14,TRBV2,.,CASSPGISYVGQYF,TGTGCCAGCAGTCCGGGGATTTCGTACGTCGGGCAGTACTTC
.,TRBJ2-7,15,TRBV19,.,CASSIYHGYSYEQYF,TGTGCCAGTAGTATCTATCACGGTTACTCCTACGAGCAGTACTTC
.,TRBJ1-6,18,TRBV2,TRBD1,CASSEIGHLTGSNSPLHF,TGTGCCAGCAGTGAAATTGGGCACCTGACAGGGTCTAATTCACCCCTCCACTTT
.,TRBJ1-2,15,TRBV6-4,.,CASSDSFTGFYGYTF,TGTGCCAGCAGTGACTCGTTTACAGGATTCTATGGCTACACCTTC
few,TRBJ2-3,16,TRBV9,.,CASSVFGSTGTDTQYF,TGTGCCAGCAGCGTGTTTGGGAGTACTGGCACAGATACGCAGTATTTT
.,TRBJ2-7,16,TRBV7-9,.,CASSPPGVASSYEQYF,TGTGCCAGCAGCCCTCCCGGGGTGGCGAGCTCCTACGAGCAGTACTTC
once,TRBJ2-7,14,TRBV2,.,CASTVDSGSYEQYF,TGTGCCAGCACCGTGGACAGTGGGTCCTACGAGCAGTACTTC
.,TRBJ2-2,17,TRBV5-1,TRBD2,CASSLGPERGYTGELFF,TGCGCCAGCAGCTTGGGACCGGAGCGGGGGTACACCGGGGAGCTGTTTTTT
few,TRBJ1-1,11,TRBV6-5,.,CASIRNTEAFF,TGTGCCAGCATCCGGAACACTGAAGCTTTCTTT
.,TRBJ1-2,14,TRBV19,.,CASTPLQGYYGYTF,TGTGCCAGTACCCCCTTACAGGGATACTATGGCTACACCTTC
.,TRBJ2-5,14,TRBV28,TRBD2,CASSSLAGGETQYF,TGTGCCAGCAGTTCCTTAGCGGGGGGCGAGACCCAGTACTTC
.,TRBJ2-3,14,TRBV5-4,.,CASSLEGRTDTQYF,TGTGCCAGCAGCTTGGAAGGGCGGACAGATACGCAGTATTTT
.,TRBJ1-2,15,TRBV30,TRBD1,CAWGGRMGQNYGYTF,TGTGCCTGGGGCGGAAGAATGGGACAGAACTATGGCTACACCTTC
once,TRBJ1-1,14,TRBV19,.,CASSQFTGITEAFF,TGTGCCAGTAGCCAGTTCACAGGGATCACTGAAGCTTTCTTT
.,TRBJ2-5,14,TRBV7-2,TRBD2,CASSPRGGPETQYF,TGTGCCAGCAGCCCGCGGGGGGGCCCAGAGACCCAGTACTTC
once,TRBJ2-1,17,TRBV28,.,CASSFMVRGDSYNEQFF,TGTGCCAGCAGTTTTATGGTTAGGGGAGACTCCTACAATGAGCAGTTCTTC
.,TRBJ2-2,13,TRBV6-6,.,CASRTNDPRELFF,TGTGCCAGCAGAACCAACGATCCCCGGGAGCTGTTTTTT
.,TRBJ2-5,12,TRBV7-3,.,CASSLRGETQYF,TGTGCCAGCAGCTTACGAGGGGAGACCCAGTACTTC
.,TRBJ1-3,14,TRBV9,.,CASSVAGAGNTIYF,TGTGCCAGCAGCGTAGCGGGGGCTGGAAACACCATATATTTT
.,TRBJ1-2,14,TRBV5-6,.,CASSNLQGRYGYTF,TGTGCCAGCAGCAACCTACAGGGCCGGTATGGCTACACCTTC
.,TRBJ2-3,15,TRBV7-9,.,CASSFKRRMGDTQYF,TGTGCCAGCAGCTTTAAGCGGCGGATGGGAGATACGCAGTATTTT
once,TRBJ1-2,14,TRBV5-1,.,CASSLDLGKYGYTF,TGCGCCAGCAGCTTGGATCTTGGGAAGTATGGCTACACCTTC
.,TRBJ1-6,16,TRBV18,TRBD1,CASSNRQGAERSPLHF,TGTGCCAGCTCAAATCGTCAGGGGGCAGAAAGATCACCCCTCCACTTT
.,TRBJ1-3,18,TRBV7-8,.,CASSSRDILGLSGNTIYF,TGTGCCAGCAGCAGCCGGGACATCCTTGGGCTCTCTGGAAACACCATATATTTT
few,TRBJ1-2,15,TRBV7-2,.,CASSLLLSTVSGYTF,TGTGCCAGCAGCTTACTCCTCAGTACGGTGAGCGGCTACACCTTC
.,TRBJ2-6,17,TRBV19,TRBD1,CASSIGARGNGANVLTF,TGTGCCAGTAGTATAGGGGCCAGGGGGAATGGGGCCAACGTCCTGACTTTC
.,TRBJ2-5,14,TRBV18,.,CASSPPSKQETQYF,TGTGCCAGCTCACCACCGAGTAAACAAGAGACCCAGTACTTC
once,TRBJ2-1,12,TRBV30,.,CAWRGSPDEQFF,TGTGCCTGGAGGGGTAGCCCCGATGAGCAGTTCTTC
.,TRBJ2-5,16,TRBV5-1,.,CASSLSLSSLQETQYF,TGCGCCAGCAGCTTGTCTTTGTCGAGCTTACAAGAGACCCAGTACTTC
.,TRBJ1-5,14,TRBV6-1,.,CASSFLGVNQPQHF,TGTGCCAGCAGCTTCCTGGGTGTCAATCAGCCCCAGCATTTT
.,TRBJ2-1,15,TRBV6-1,.,CASSELPAPYNEQFF,TGTGCCAGCAGTGAATTGCCAGCGCCCTACAATGAGCAGTTCTTC
.,TRBJ2-3,15,TRBV9,.,CASSIGAGETDTQYF,TGTGCCAGCAGCATCGGAGCGGGTGAAACAGATACGCAGTATTTT
.,TRBJ1-3,12,TRBV10-2,.,CASRGSGNTIYF,TGCGCCAGCAGGGGATCTGGAAACACCATATATTTT
.,TRBJ1-1,14,TRBV6-5,.,CASSWEGQNTEAFF,TGTGCCAGCAGTTGGGAGGGACAGAACACTGAAGCTTTCTTT
.,TRBJ2-3,16,TRBV14,TRBD1,CASSQDRTGGPDTQYF,TGTGCCAGCAGCCAAGACCGGACAGGTGGTCCAGATACGCAGTATTTT
.,TRBJ1-2,12,TRBV6-1,TRBD1,CASSADRVRYTF,TGTGCCAGCAGTGCGGACAGGGTGCGCTACACCTTC
.,TRBJ1-1,16,TRBV27,.,CASSPIETGSETEAFF,TGTGCCAGCAGTCCAATAGAAACAGGGTCTGAGACTGAAGCTTTCTTT